This T cell receptor (beta chain) derives from a study of shared clonotypes between healthy human individuals (dated by TCRdb to 2019 to 2021). With respect to the entire study: A couple of women and a few men aged 18 to 49 years were included in the cohort. Blood TCR repertoires of five healthy adults were deeply sequenced to estimate repertoire size and the extent of clonotype sharing between individuals. Different laboratories and diverse techniques were used to prepare libraries and sequence TCR repertoires, to increase sequencing depth and limit assay-specific biases. Per donor, three plates each were used for CD4 naive and CD4 memory, two for CD8 naive, and one for CD8 memory. Between about 0.94 and 8.9 billion PBMCs per donor were obtained by leukapheresis.

Results and caveats for the whole study, not just this receptor: Sharing across a few donors was observed for approximately 5% of naive CD4, over 3% of naive CD8, 2% to 2.5% of memory CD4, and roughly 0.4% of memory CD8 clonotypes. Incomplete sequencing was indicated by rarefaction of sorted-subset datasets, despite the large sequencing depth. Estimated clonotype richness was generally larger for naive than for memory subsets. Compared with non-shared clonotypes, the clonotypes found in all four sorted-subset donors had higher generation probabilities. Only blood was sampled, and tissue TCR repertoires likely differ from those in blood. Pairwise subsampling led to the expectation that sequencing depth would affect the degree of clonotype sharing among donors. The small number of donors limited the genetic and exposure-history diversity represented.

Using the deep immunoSEQ assay, multiplex PCR amplified TCR CDR3 regions from genomic DNA. Extracted genomic DNA from each cell subset was spread evenly across all wells of several immunoSEQ 96-well plates, with each plate serving as a replicate. For sorted subsets, each replicate PCR was loaded with around 200 ng genomic DNA, equivalent to 30,000 or so T cell genomes. The purified libraries were quantified using a Qubit 3.0 fluorometer, sized with a Bioanalyzer 2100, and then quantified again using the KAPA Library Quantification kit. A separate single-read 150-cycle Illumina NextSeq 550 flow cell was used to sequence each immunoSEQ 96-well plate. Per the source publication's procedure: Because only junctional sequences without quality scores were contained in the immunoSEQ output, filtering matching that applied to full-length reads could not be performed. To assign V/J genes and CDR3, sequences were annotated against IMGT germline references using PyIR, a Python wrapper for IgBLAST v1.9. Reads with weak V/J assignments (E-value above 1e-6), missing CDR3, stop codons, out-of-frame junctions, or ambiguous translated residues were removed. A V3J clonotype was defined by an identical inferred V gene, J gene, and CDR3 amino acid sequence. Percentage overlap between repertoires was computed as shared unique clonotypes divided by the size of the smaller repertoire. Repertoire richness was assessed with RTK rarefaction, the Chao1 estimator, and Recon v2.1 estimates of unobserved clonotypes. OLGA was used to compute generation probabilities for all TCRbeta clonotypes that the gDNA method yielded from a handful of donors. TCRdb holds this immuneACCESS table with in-frame rearrangements only. Some clones are missing; in checked studies, unresolved V genes explain under half, and the rest has no known cause. That table furnishes V, J and clone size, whereas the DNA furnished D and trimming. The sample profile shows around 650,000 clones; approximately 96% of them were found once. In total, the top ten clones hold approximately 0.12% of the sample.

The CDR3, from cysteine to phenylalanine, totals 15 residues. Solely the CDR3 DNA is kept, with 45 bases framed from the first base. The germline V gene (reference sequence) supplies CDR1 LNHDA and CDR2 SQIVND. The germline V end is reduced by 0 bases and the J end by 8 bases; junction bases left unmatched: 6. Note on this clone: Its antigen remains undetermined. No base quality information exists; no much larger clone differs at one position.

CD8 naive samples consisted of CD45RO-negative cells that were positively selected for CCR7, yielding a CD45RA+CCR7+ population without TemRA cells. The donors were healthy, HIV-negative adults with no recently reported acute infections or vaccinations. Every donor was a Caucasian adult living in Nashville, Tennessee, USA. After blood collection by leukapheresis, PBMCs were isolated using Ficoll-Histopaque density gradient centrifugation and then cryopreserved in the vapor phase of liquid nitrogen. Analytical flow cytometry was used to check the purity and quantity of every magnetically sorted T cell population. Genomic DNA was isolated from each sorted fraction and quantified by UV absorbance on a Nanodrop 2000c.

Sequenced sample: naive CD8+ T cells sorted from blood. The cell subset or site label of this sample denotes: CD45RA+CCR7+. The clonotype originates from a woman aged 25 to 45 in good health. Recombination joined TRBV19 with TRBJ1-5, and 8 junction bases match TRBD1. The CDR3 region: CASSIEDREGEPQHF. The DNA sequence reads TGTGCCAGTAGTATAGAGGACAGGGAAGGGGAGCCCCAGCATTTT.